Included here is one T cell receptor (beta chain) sequence, with context. Its antigen is currently not known. No much larger clone exists at a distance of one base, and base qualities are not known. The germline V gene specifies SGHVS as CDR1 and FQNEAQ as CDR2. The CDR3, cysteine through phenylalanine, is 16 amino acids long. Of all the DNA, just the CDR3 is kept, 48 bases in frame from base 1. The junction carries 13 bases between V and J, which are trimmed by 2 bases and 2 bases respectively. These data belong to a study of blood T cell repertoires in COVID-19 (TCRdb year 2020). About the study as a whole: Samples from collaborators originated in the United States, Italy and Spain and spanned both the acute and convalescent phases of COVID-19. The prospective study material was composed of cDNA or gDNA derived from T cells, B-cell-depleted T cells, or PBMCs. Deeply sampled blood TCRbeta repertoires from subjects exposed to, actively infected with, or recovered from COVID-19 were included in the dataset. The repertoires were released in a freely available public database intended as a resource for research on the immune response to SARS-CoV-2. Samples came from the ongoing ImmuneRACE study (first 160 participants) plus 1,254 subjects from 6 global collaborators. Nearly every sample came with metadata listing a de-identified subject ID, COVID-19 status, age in years and sex. Where available, HLA class I and class II types were obtained from metadata supplied by the sample provider rather than from assay-based typing.

TCRbeta CDR3 regions were amplified from genomic DNA by means of the immunoSEQ Assay, a bias-controlled multiplex PCR. The study's own analysis went as follows. The number of nucleated cells in each sample was estimated by amplification of reference gene primers within the assay. Sequence reads were collapsed and filtered to measure the absolute abundance of every unique TCRbeta CDR3 rearrangement. For each sample, productive Simpson clonality was calculated as the square root of Simpson's diversity index over productive rearrangements. TCRdb took this table from immuneACCESS and kept in-frame rearrangements with V and J called. Such tables lack part of the clones; where checked against another copy, unresolved V genes explain under half of the gap, and the rest is unexplained. For V, J and clone size, that table is used; D and trimming come from the DNA. This sample comprises 350,000 to 400,000 clones, around 92% of them detected only once. In total, the top ten clones hold approximately 3% of the sample.

In Seattle, one collaborating source enrolled patients while the infection was active and tracked those patients longitudinally over the course of disease. The collaborating institutions used their own protocols to collect whole blood in K2EDTA tubes. Collaborator samples were shipped for TCRbeta analysis as frozen whole blood, isolated PBMCs, or DNA extracted from either sample type. Paper-wide results and their limitations: The quantity of clinical and demographic metadata differed by source and by participant and was supplied without curation.

Sequenced: peripheral blood. The clonotype comes from a woman aged 25 to 39 with COVID-19, enrolled during active disease. The chain joins TRBV7-8 to TRBJ1-5, and perhaps TRBD1 as D gene, on 6 matching bases. The nucleotide sequence is TGTGCCAGCAGCTTAAACAGGGATGTTGGCAATCAGCCCCAGCATTTT. Its translation reads: CASSLNRDVGNQPQHF.